This T cell receptor (beta chain) is from a study of T cell repertoires in aging, cancer and after chemotherapy (dated by TCRdb to between 2018 and 2021). For the wider study: The donors fell into six age groups ranging from 30 or younger to 70 or older, and each group had at least three individuals. TCR repertoires from healthy donor controls were recorded over periods of several months to years and showed clear clonal overlap between repeated samplings. The full dataset contained around 8.2 million TCR reads. To examine immunoaging and T cell reconstitution after chemotherapy, the study profiled TCR beta repertoires in peripheral blood from healthy donors and cancer patients. Alongside 95 healthy donors serving as a reference group, the cohort included over 200 cancer patients, of whom about 93 had hematological cancers and 110 to 140 had solid cancers.

Worth noting for this clonotype: What this receptor recognizes is not known. Within one base of it there is no much larger clone, and no base qualities were kept.

Counted from cysteine to phenylalanine, this CDR3 has 15 amino acids. The retained sequence is limited to the CDR3, 45 bases, with the frame set at the first base. Trimming removed 5 bases from V and 7 bases from J; the gene matches leave 9 bases unexplained. Using a mixed TRB-A/B primer pool, multiplex touch-down PCR amplified rearranged TRB sequences covering the V, D and J segments. Illumina adapters and sample indices were added to the amplicons in two consecutive PCR reactions performed with Phusion HS II polymerase. After gel purification with the NucleoSpin Gel and PCR Clean-up kit, the amplicons were checked using Qubit and an Agilent 2100 Bioanalyzer. Sequencing of libraries was carried out on an Illumina MiSeq in 600-cycle, single-indexed, paired-end runs. In the paper's pipeline: MiXCR versions 2.12 and 3.0.5 were used to process the TRB sequences. Each unique CDR3 nucleotide sequence counted as one clone, and only productive sequences with at least two reads were retained. Repertoire metrics included Shannon diversity, evenness, clonality (one minus evenness), and alpha-parameterized diversity profiles from alpha 0 to 5. The IGoR algorithm was used to calculate generation probabilities of clones in the paired pre- and post-chemotherapy samples. TCRdb itself trimmed the public reads at Q25 with fastp, ran MiXCR and retained productive beta chains. Here each entry gathers all rows of one CDR3 protein and keeps the most common genes and DNA. The V and J calls, along with clone size, are taken from TCRdb and not from the paper's own processing. The sample contains more than 4,000 distinct CDR3 sequences, roughly 49% of them found a single time. 25% to 30% of the sample is in the top ten clones.

The paper as a whole reports these results and caveats: Compared with age-matched healthy donors, untreated patients with either hematological or solid cancers had significantly lower TCR diversity in the blood along with higher clonality. It was noted by the authors that conclusions about immunological memory after chemotherapy cannot be drawn from the repertoire data. In healthy donors, the decline in TCR diversity with age was mainly due to loss of richness, whereas in cancer patients loss of evenness also played a role. Median generation probability increased over the chemotherapy interval in both cancer cohorts, suggesting repertoire reconstitution through rebound thymic output.

Genomic DNA extracted from peripheral blood, rather than sorted cells or RNA, was used as the source for amplification of TCR beta rearrangements. Recombination joined TRBV12-3 or TRBV12-4 with TRBJ1-5, with 9 junctional bases fitting TRBD1. This receptor was taken from a human donor in good health. Source material: blood. The CDR3 is CASSEGTGRFQPQHF. The DNA sequence is TGTGCCAGCAGTGAAGGGACAGGGAGGTTCCAGCCCCAGCATTTT.